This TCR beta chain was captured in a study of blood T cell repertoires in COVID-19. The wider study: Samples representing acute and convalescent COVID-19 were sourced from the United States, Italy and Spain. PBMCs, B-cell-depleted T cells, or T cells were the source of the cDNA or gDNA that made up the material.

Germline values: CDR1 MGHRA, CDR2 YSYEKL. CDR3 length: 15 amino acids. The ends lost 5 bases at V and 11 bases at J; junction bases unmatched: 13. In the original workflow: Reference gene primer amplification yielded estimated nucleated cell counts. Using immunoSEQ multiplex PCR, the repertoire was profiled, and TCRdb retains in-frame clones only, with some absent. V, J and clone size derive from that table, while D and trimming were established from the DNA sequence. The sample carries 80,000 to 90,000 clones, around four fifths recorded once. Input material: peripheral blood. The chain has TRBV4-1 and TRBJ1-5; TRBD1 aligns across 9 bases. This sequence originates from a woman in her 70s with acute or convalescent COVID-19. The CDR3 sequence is CASSWPGQGVLSQHF. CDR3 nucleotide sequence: TGCGCCAGCAGCTGGCCGGGACAGGGTGTATTGTCCCAGCATTTT.